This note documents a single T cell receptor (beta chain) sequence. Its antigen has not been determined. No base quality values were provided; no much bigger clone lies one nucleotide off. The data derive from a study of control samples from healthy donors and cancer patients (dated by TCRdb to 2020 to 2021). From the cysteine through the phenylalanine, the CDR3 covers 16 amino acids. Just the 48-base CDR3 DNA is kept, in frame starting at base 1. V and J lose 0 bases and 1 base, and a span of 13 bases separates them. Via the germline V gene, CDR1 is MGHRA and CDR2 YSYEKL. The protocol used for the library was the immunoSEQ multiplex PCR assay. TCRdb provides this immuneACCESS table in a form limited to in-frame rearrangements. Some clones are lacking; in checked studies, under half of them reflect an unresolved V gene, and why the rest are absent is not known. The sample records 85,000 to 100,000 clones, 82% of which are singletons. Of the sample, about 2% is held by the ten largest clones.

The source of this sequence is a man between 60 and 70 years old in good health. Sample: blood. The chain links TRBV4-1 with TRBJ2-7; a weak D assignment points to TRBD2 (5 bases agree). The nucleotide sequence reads TGCGCCAGCAGCCAAGATGTTGACTACCGGTCCTACGAGCAGTACTTC. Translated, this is CASSQDVDYRSYEQYF.